This T cell receptor beta chain appears in the sequencing data of a study of cytomegalovirus exposure and HLA in healthy donors. Study-wide background: There were under 130 million unique TCR beta sequences, drawn from about 179 million T cells, in an earlier analysis. Study-wide results and limits: The classifier was said to identify cytomegalovirus status with high specificity and sensitivity. Some public TCRs appeared in many individuals, while most sequences were rare. CMV antigen specificity of three CMV-associated chains was confirmed in vitro.

PCR amplification relied on 60 Vbeta primers (plus 13 Jbeta primers). Data came from immunoSEQ multiplex PCR; TCRdb stores just in-frame clones and leaves some out. This table holds under 150,000 clones, around 79% found once. This CDR3 is built from 13 residues. V lost 5 bases to trimming and J lost 1 base, with 9 bases between them. The germline V gene encodes CDR1 GTSNPN and CDR2 SVGIG (reference sequence). About this clone: Antigen unknown.

Sequencing used PBMCs. The genes are TRBV30 and TRBJ1-5; D unclear. The receptor comes from a woman aged 25 to 39 in good health and CMV-seronegative. The CDR3 reads CAWDSGSNQPQHF. The CDR3 DNA follows: TGTGCCTGGGACTCGGGAAGCAATCAGCCCCAGCATTTT.